A single sample is the source of the 29 T cell receptor beta chains below, sequenced in a study of somatic mutations in cytotoxic T cells in rheumatoid arthritis. Assay used: immunoSEQ multiplex PCR; TCRdb lists only in-frame clones, some missing. The data hold about 33,000 clones, with under 90% observed a single time. What was sequenced was CD8+ T cells sorted from blood. The receptors shown here come from a man in his forties or fifties in good health.

The chain links TRBV5-1 to TRBJ2-3, with D unclear. V lost 2 bases to trimming and J lost 4 bases, with 5 bases between them. In germline, CDR1 is SGHRS, CDR2 YFSETQ. The CDR3 runs to 12 residues. The CDR3 bases are TGCGCCAGCAGCTTCAAATCAGATACGCAGTATTTT. Protein sequence: CASSFKSDTQYF.

A few counts support this clone. CDR3 amino acids: CASSQLAGGYEQYF. Here the CDR3 DNA reads TGTGCCAGTAGTCAGCTAGCGGGAGGGTACGAGCAGTACTTC. The V and J genes are TRBV19 and TRBJ2-7, with TRBD2 matching over 12 bases. Trimming cost V 5 bases and J 4 bases; bases outside gene matches: 3. Germline V gene sequence: CDR1 LNHDA, CDR2 SQIVND (reference sequence). The CDR3 is made up of 14 amino acids.

The rearrangement links TRBV11-2 to TRBJ2-7; D is possibly TRBD1 (5 bases). This CDR3 has 12 amino acids. Trimming pared 3 bases from V and 5 bases from J, leaving 8 bases between. Germline CDR1 SGHAT, CDR2 FQNNGV. CDR3 amino acids: CASSLIGDEQYF. The CDR3 nucleotides are TGTGCCAGCAGCTTGATAGGGGACGAGCAGTACTTC.

The chain is built from TRBV27 and TRBJ2-1, with TRBD1 matching over 11 bases. Germline V gives CDR1 MNHEY, CDR2 SMNVEV (reference sequence). CDR3 length: 16 residues. J was trimmed by 2 bases and V by 5 bases; bases with no gene match: 5. The CDR3 sequence: CASSTGTGGTYNEQFF. The CDR3 DNA follows: TGTGCCAGCAGTACGGGGACAGGGGGAACCTACAATGAGCAGTTCTTC.

The chain employs TRBV19 and TRBJ2-3, with D unresolved. The CDR3 spans 13 residues. Germline-derived CDR1 and CDR2 are LNHDA and SQIVND (reference sequence). Deletions cut 4 bases from V and 4 bases from J, with 9 bases between. CDR3 loop: CASSRRTADTQYF. The CDR3 DNA follows: TGTGCCAGTAGTAGAAGGACGGCAGATACGCAGTATTTT. The variable domain in full, completed from reference TRBV19 and TRBJ2-3, reads DGGITQSPKYLFRKEGQNVTLSCEQNLNHDAMYWYRQDPGQGLRLIYYSQIVNDFQKGDIAEGYSVSREKKESFPLTVTSAQKNPTAFYLCASSRRTADTQYFGPGTRLTVL.

The J gene is TRBJ2-7, the V gene TRBV5-1; D unresolved. Germline CDR1 reads SGHRS; CDR2 reads YFSETQ. The CDR3 covers 17 residues. V was clipped by 0 bases and J by 3 bases, with 19 bases between them. CDR3 region: CASSLAGQQNLRYEQYF. In DNA form, the CDR3 reads TGCGCCAGCAGCTTGGCGGGCCAGCAGAACCTCCGCTACGAGCAGTACTTC.

The chain has TRBV6-6 and TRBJ2-7, with D hard to call. The CDR3 is 16 residues long. Germline V lookup: CDR1 MNHNY, CDR2 SVGAGI (reference sequence). V was trimmed by 7 bases and J by 2 bases, leaving 21 bases between them. CDR3 DNA sequence: TGTGCCAGCACGGAGTTACCCCGTGGCCCGACCTACGAGCAGTACTTC. This translates into CASTELPRGPTYEQYF.

The chain joins TRBV25-1 to TRBJ1-2, with D possibly matching TRBD1 (5 bases). There are 15 residues in the CDR3. The germline gives CDR1 MGHDK, CDR2 SYGVNS. The V end was cut by 6 bases, the J end by 2 bases, with 16 bases between. The CDR3 loop is CASSPGTDINYGYTF. DNA for the CDR3: TGTGCCAGCAGCCCTGGGACGGACATCAACTATGGCTACACCTTC.

CDR3 sequence reads: CASSRQLNTEAFF. CDR3 coding DNA: TGTGCCAGCAGCCGACAGCTGAACACTGAAGCTTTCTTT. The chain combines TRBV6-4 with TRBJ1-1, with D perhaps TRBD1 (5 bases). CDR1 and CDR2 from the germline V gene are MRHNA and SNTAGT. V gave up 6 bases and J gave up 0 bases, with 8 bases separating them. This CDR3 comprises 13 residues.

J is TRBJ2-1 and V is TRBV9; a weak D match, TRBD1 (6 bases). Looked up from germline, CDR1 is SGDLS and CDR2 is YYNGEE. With 7 bases removed from V and 6 bases from J, the gap between germline ends came to 14 bases. The CDR3 extends over 13 amino acids. CDR3 amino acids: CASAEGTLNEQFF. The CDR3 DNA sequence: TGTGCCAGCGCAGAGGGGACACTCAATGAGCAGTTCTTC.

This rearrangement joins TRBV11-2 to TRBJ2-7; tentative D call: TRBD1 (5 bases). The germline V gene encodes CDR1 SGHAT and CDR2 FQNNGV. The CDR3 has 13 residues. The V gene lost 1 base and the J gene lost 2 bases, with 6 bases spanning the gap. Written as DNA, the CDR3 is TGTGCCAGCAGCTTAGCGACAGCCTACGAGCAGTACTTC. It specifies CASSLATAYEQYF.

The chain recombines TRBV28 with TRBJ2-2, with 13 nucleotides matching TRBD2. Germline V CDR1 and CDR2: MDHEN, SYDVKM. The CDR3 totals 16 residues. The V gene end was trimmed by 7 bases and the J gene end by 3 bases; junction bases not matched to a gene: 5. CDR3 region: CASKYGLAGDTGELFF. The CDR3 bases are TGTGCCAGCAAATACGGACTAGCGGGAGACACCGGGGAGCTGTTTTTT. The full variable domain, rest sourced from reference TRBV28 and TRBJ2-2, is DVKVTQSSRYLVKRTGEKVFLECVQDMDHENMFWYRQDPGLGLRLIYFSYDVKMKEKGDIPEGYSVSREKKERFSLILESASTNQTSMYLCASKYGLAGDTGELFFGEGSRLTVL.

The V call is TRBV2, the J call TRBJ2-2; D is undetermined. This CDR3 is 16 amino acids long. The germline gives CDR1 SNHLY, CDR2 FYNNEI. Trimming cost V 0 bases and J 0 bases, with 8 bases left between them. CDR3 sequence reads: CASSEAKGANTGELFF. In nucleotides, the CDR3 is TGTGCCAGCAGTGAAGCGAAAGGAGCGAACACCGGGGAGCTGTTTTTT.

V is TRBV12-5 and J is TRBJ2-1; maybe TRBD1 (5 bases). V lost 3 bases, J lost 8 bases, and 17 bases lay in between. This CDR3 has 15 residues. Germline V lookup: CDR1 LGHNT, CDR2 FRNRAP. CDR3 DNA: TGTGCTAGTGGTTTCACCTTGGACATAATCGATGAGCAGTTCTTC. Its translation: CASGFTLDIIDEQFF. Variable domain in full (rest from reference TRBV12-5 and TRBJ2-1): DARVTQTPRHKVTEMGQEVTMRCQPILGHNTVFWYRQTMMQGLELLAYFRNRAPLDDSGMPKDRFSAEMPDATLATLKIQPSEPRDSAVYFCASGFTLDIIDEQFFGPGTRLTVL.

The chain uses TRBV20-1 and TRBJ1-2, with 7 bases identical to TRBD1. The CDR3 runs to 9 residues. Germline V gene lookup returns CDR1 DFQATT and CDR2 SNEGSKA (reference sequence). CDR3 amino acids: CQGGDGYTF. CDR3 DNA sequence: TGCCAGGGGGGCGATGGCTACACCTTC.

V gene TRBV6-5 combines with J gene TRBJ1-5, with 10 bases matching TRBD1. Germline CDR1 is MNHEY and CDR2 is SVGAGI. This CDR3 is 16 amino acids long. V was pared by 4 bases and J by 6 bases, with 9 bases of the junction left unmatched. As DNA, the CDR3 is TGTGCCAGCAGTTCCTACCCCGGGACAGGGGCTCAGCCCCAGCATTTT. It codes for CASSSYPGTGAQPQHF.

This chain uses TRBV20-1 with TRBJ1-1, with D unclear. CDR1 DFQATT and CDR2 SNEGSKA come from the germline V gene (reference sequence). The CDR3 has 11 amino acids. The V gene lost 0 bases and the J gene lost 11 bases, with 10 bases spanning the gap. The CDR3 sequence is CSARDRGWAFF. The CDR3 DNA reads as TGCAGTGCTAGAGATCGGGGTTGGGCTTTCTTT.

The count of this clone is one. CDR3 bases: TGTGCCAGCAGTTTATCCCAGGTATCAGAGACCCAGTACTTC. This gives the protein CASSLSQVSETQYF. The chain recombines TRBV28 with TRBJ2-5; D ambiguous. The CDR3 has 14 amino acids. Germline CDR1 reads MDHEN; CDR2 reads SYDVKM. V dropped 1 base and J dropped 4 bases, with 10 bases sitting between them.

The rearrangement joins TRBV27 to TRBJ1-2; D is unresolved. The V and J ends lost 3 bases and 1 base respectively, with 12 bases between them. Germline values: CDR1 MNHEY, CDR2 SMNVEV (reference sequence). This CDR3 region has 15 residues. The CDR3 sequence is CASSFSQELNYGYTF. For the CDR3, the DNA is TGTGCCAGCAGTTTCAGCCAGGAACTTAACTATGGCTACACCTTC.

This clone has more than one count but fewer than ten. The chain joins TRBV19 to TRBJ2-7, with 11 nucleotides matching TRBD1. Germline V CDR1 and CDR2: LNHDA, SQIVND (reference sequence). The V and J ends lost 4 bases and 3 bases, in that order; junction bases with no gene match: 5. The CDR3 extends over 15 amino acids. DNA for the CDR3: TGTGCCAGTAGTACGCGAGGGACAGGGGGCTACGAGCAGTACTTC. Its protein product is CASSTRGTGGYEQYF.

This clone was counted once. The chain joins TRBV2 to TRBJ2-5, with D tentatively TRBD1 or TRBD2 (5 bases each). Trimming left V 8 bases short and J 0 bases short, with 10 bases between. The CDR3 contains 13 residues. From germline, CDR1 is SNHLY and CDR2 FYNNEI. In DNA form, the CDR3 reads TGTGCCAGCCTGGGACGGAACCAAGAGACCCAGTACTTC. Its protein is CASLGRNQETQYF.

CDR3 nucleotides: TGTGCCAGCAGCTCGGGACAGGGGGCGAACACTGAAGCTTTCTTT. Amino acids: CASSSGQGANTEAFF. The chain combines TRBV9 with TRBJ1-1; 12 bases match TRBD1. CDR3 length: 15 residues. The junction had 2 bases not matched to a gene; V was cut back by 4 bases and J by 1 base. Germline V lookup: CDR1 SGDLS, CDR2 YYNGEE.

As DNA, the CDR3 is TGTGCCAGTAGTTTCGCCCCCCAAGGGGCCTACGAGCAGTACTTC. Amino acid sequence: CASSFAPQGAYEQYF. The rearrangement links TRBV19 to TRBJ2-7, with D possibly TRBD1 on 5 matching bases. V was pared by 5 bases and J by 2 bases, with 16 bases between. The germline V gene has CDR1 LNHDA and CDR2 SQIVND (reference sequence). CDR3 size: 15 residues.

The V call is TRBV11-2, the J call TRBJ2-7, with 7 bases lining up with TRBD1. Germline V gives CDR1 SGHAT, CDR2 FQNNGV. Trimming removed 2 bases from V and 3 bases from J; junction bases left unmatched: 7. The CDR3 is made up of 15 amino acids. This CDR3 reads CASSLPRTGFYEQYF. The DNA of the CDR3 is TGTGCCAGCAGCTTACCCCGGACAGGTTTCTACGAGCAGTACTTC.

This chain uses TRBV29-1 with TRBJ1-2; 7 nucleotides align to TRBD1. Germline V gene data show CDR1 as SQVTM and CDR2 as ANQGSEA. The CDR3 contains 14 residues. With V trimmed by 4 bases and J by 6 bases, 11 bases remained unmatched. The CDR3 here is CSVASPGQMNGYTF. As DNA, the CDR3 is TGCAGCGTTGCTAGTCCGGGACAGATGAATGGCTACACCTTC.

This clone was picked up a small number of times. This sequence joins TRBV2 and TRBJ2-1, with 15 bases identical to TRBD2. Germline trimming cut 8 bases from V and 7 bases from J; bases unmatched to any gene: 12. CDR1 and CDR2 from the germline V gene are SNHLY and FYNNEI. This CDR3 has 17 residues. The chain's CDR3 is CASGGLAGGVYGNEQFF. The CDR3 DNA reads as TGTGCCAGCGGGGGACTAGCGGGAGGAGTATACGGAAATGAGCAGTTCTTC.

V gene TRBV6-6 combines with J gene TRBJ2-7; D call uncertain. The CDR3 is 15 residues long. The germline V gene encodes CDR1 MNHNY and CDR2 SVGAGI (reference sequence). V was cut by 5 bases and J by 2 bases, with 16 bases left in between. The CDR3 loop reads CASSPPEYAAYEQYF. The CDR3 DNA is TGTGCCAGCAGTCCCCCAGAGTATGCGGCCTACGAGCAGTACTTC.

The gene calls are TRBV6-5 and TRBJ2-7, with D perhaps matching TRBD2 (7 bases). V was shortened by 6 bases and J by 2 bases, with 14 bases between the two germline ends. The V gene's germline CDR1 is MNHEY and CDR2 SVGAGI. CDR3 length: 14 amino acids. This CDR3 reads CASSEGGGAYEQYF. DNA for the CDR3: TGTGCCAGCAGCGAAGGAGGGGGGGCCTACGAGCAGTACTTC.

The CDR3 spells CASSPEGQNYEQYF. CDR3 sequence (DNA): TGTGCCAGTAGTCCCGAGGGACAAAACTACGAGCAGTACTTC. The V gene is TRBV19, the J gene TRBJ2-7; the D gene is possibly TRBD1 (6 bases). This CDR3 has 14 residues. Germline CDR1 LNHDA, CDR2 SQIVND (reference sequence). V was pared by 5 bases and J by 3 bases, with 14 bases between.